A selection of T cell receptor beta chains follows, all from one sample in a study of cytomegalovirus exposure and HLA in healthy donors. TCRdb's copy holds only in-frame clones and misses some; the assay was immunoSEQ multiplex PCR. The data show 130,000 to 150,000 clones, with 75% to 80% seen just once and under 0.8% held by the top ten. Sequenced: PBMCs. The source is a male donor in good health and CMV-seronegative. The CDR3 runs from the conserved cysteine through the conserved F or W. A D gene is named only where the DNA matches it firmly. Clone size is given for some rows only: seen once, a few or many times, or a class if the clone is expanded.

j_call d_call v_call clone_size cdr3_nt cdr3_aa
TRBJ2-7 TRBD1 TRBV6-6 . TGTGCCAGCAGCAGAACCAATACAGGGGACTACGAGCAGTACTTC CASSRTNTGDYEQYF
TRBJ2-7 . TRBV6-5 . TGTGCCAGCAGTTACCTCCCCTACTCGTACGAGCAGTACTTC CASSYLPYSYEQYF
TRBJ1-3 TRBD1 TRBV10-3 . TGTGCCATCAGTGCTTGGGGACAGCTCGGCTCTGGAAACACCATATATTTT CAISAWGQLGSGNTIYF
TRBJ2-1 TRBD2 TRBV6-5 . TGTGCCAGCTCGGCGGGAGGCGCGTTCTACAATGAGCAGTTCTTC CASSAGGAFYNEQFF
TRBJ2-1 TRBD1 TRBV15 . TGTGCCACCAGCCGTATGGACAGGGCTGGTGAGCAGTTCTTC CATSRMDRAGEQFF
TRBJ1-1 . TRBV27 . TGTGCCAGCAGTTTATGGGGGGGGAACACTGAAGCTTTCTTT CASSLWGGNTEAFF
TRBJ1-1 TRBD1 TRBV5-8 once TGTGCCAGCAGCCGAACAGGGGGCGTTCAACGGACTGAAGCTTTCTTT CASSRTGGVQRTEAFF
TRBJ1-2 TRBD1 TRBV19 . TGTGCCAGTAGTAATCAGGGGACAGCTAACTATGGCTACACCTTC CASSNQGTANYGYTF
TRBJ2-1 TRBD1 TRBV10-1 . TGCGCCAGCATTGTATCAGGGGGCTTTGATGAGCAGTTCTTC CASIVSGGFDEQFF
TRBJ2-3 . TRBV7-2 few TGTGCCAGCAGCTTAGGTGGAGGACTCGTTACGCAGTATTTT CASSLGGGLVTQYF
TRBJ1-5 TRBD1 TRBV18 . TGTGCCAGCTCACTTGGACAGGGGGAAGGGCCCCAGCATTTT CASSLGQGEGPQHF
TRBJ1-4 TRBD1 TRBV11-3 . TGTGCCAGCAGCTTGGCCGGGACAGGGACAGAAAAACTGTTTTTT CASSLAGTGTEKLFF
TRBJ2-7 . TRBV28 . TGTGCCAGCAGCCACCTCCTGGACACTTACGAGCAGTACTTC CASSHLLDTYEQYF
TRBJ2-5 . TRBV4-1 . TGCGCCAGCAGCCAAGGAGCATCAGGGGCAATAGAGACCCAGTACTTC CASSQGASGAIETQYF
TRBJ2-5 TRBD2 TRBV6-1 few TGTGCCAGCAGTGAGAGGACTAGCGGGAGAGAGACCCAGTACTTC CASSERTSGRETQYF
TRBJ1-1 . TRBV6-1 . TGTGCCAGCAAATCCTGGAACACTGAAGCTTTCTTT CASKSWNTEAFF